The 30 T cell receptor beta chains presented below share a single source sample, sequenced in a study of blood T cell repertoires in COVID-19. The assay was immunoSEQ multiplex PCR, and TCRdb's table has in-frame clones only and misses some. This table holds some 310,000 clones, about nine tenths found once. Sequenced material: peripheral blood. These receptors came from a man over 45 with active or convalescent COVID-19.

This clone was observed a single time. The chain combines TRBV6-6 with TRBJ2-7; 8 nucleotides line up with TRBD1. V lost 1 base to trimming and J lost 3 bases; unmatched junction nucleotides: 5. Per the germline V gene, CDR1 is MNHNY and CDR2 is SVGAGI (reference sequence). The CDR3 has 15 amino acids. The CDR3, as DNA: TGTGCCAGCAGTTACTACGGACAGGGCGGCTACGAGCAGTACTTC. It is translated as CASSYYGQGGYEQYF.

This clone was detected once. The rearrangement links TRBV18 to TRBJ2-6, with 9 positions matching TRBD2. CDR1 and CDR2 from the germline V gene are KGHSH and LQKENI. Trimming cost V 2 bases and J 1 base; bases outside gene matches: 3. This CDR3 has 17 amino acids. DNA of the CDR3: TGTGCCAGCTCACCAGGCGGGGGGGCATCTGGGGCCAACGTCCTGACTTTC. This encodes CASSPGGGASGANVLTF.

This clone appeared a single time. V and J are TRBV5-1 and TRBJ2-5; 7 bases align to TRBD2. There are 15 residues in the CDR3. CDR1 is SGHRS, CDR2 YFSETQ, per germline. Trimming removed 3 bases from V and 0 bases from J; junction bases left unmatched: 5. The CDR3 nucleotides read TGCGCCAGCAGCTCGGGAGGACTATACCAAGAGACCCAGTACTTC. Protein sequence: CASSSGGLYQETQYF.

This chain links TRBV5-1 with TRBJ1-4; 9 nucleotides align to TRBD1. CDR1 and CDR2 (germline): SGHRS, YFSETQ. J gave up 8 bases and V 5 bases, and 7 bases lay outside the gene matches. The CDR3 spans 14 residues. CDR3 in amino acids: CASRTGQGWEKLFF. For the CDR3, the DNA is TGCGCCAGCAGGACGGGACAGGGCTGGGAAAAACTGTTTTTT.

The chain couples TRBV3-1 (or the pseudogene TRBV3-2) to TRBJ2-7; 10 positions match TRBD1. J gave up 6 bases and V 4 bases, and 6 bases lay outside the gene matches. The CDR3 covers 14 residues. Germline CDR1 reads LGHDT; CDR2 reads YNNKEL (reference sequence). CDR3 loop: CASSRTGGVIEQYF. CDR3 DNA: TGTGCCAGCAGCCGGACAGGGGGAGTCATCGAGCAGTACTTC.

CDR3 region: CAWRETANTEAFF. The CDR3, as DNA: TGTGCCTGGAGGGAGACAGCGAACACTGAAGCTTTCTTT. The genes are TRBV30 and TRBJ1-1, with D perhaps matching TRBD1 (5 bases). The CDR3 consists of 13 residues. From germline, CDR1 is GTSNPN and CDR2 SVGIG (reference sequence). Trimming pared 3 bases from V and 1 base from J, leaving 9 bases between.

The table lists this clone with a few counts. DNA of the CDR3: TGTGCCAGTAACTCCCGGCGAGGCTACTATGGCTACACCTTC. It is translated as CASNSRRGYYGYTF. The V gene is TRBV19, the J gene TRBJ1-2; D ambiguous. Germline V lookup: CDR1 LNHDA, CDR2 SQIVND (reference sequence). The CDR3 length is 14 residues. V was pared by 7 bases and J by 3 bases, with 15 bases between.

The rearrangement uses TRBV29-1 and TRBJ2-1, with D tentatively TRBD2 (5 bases). Germline lookup yields CDR1 SQVTM and CDR2 ANQGSEA. This CDR3 is built from 15 residues. The germline V and J ends were trimmed by 3 bases and 4 bases, with 16 bases remaining between them. Here the CDR3 reads CSVDASRFLYNEQFF. The CDR3 DNA reads as TGCAGCGTTGATGCTAGCAGGTTCCTTTACAATGAGCAGTTCTTC.

This chain joins TRBV7-2 and TRBJ2-5, with D tentatively TRBD2 (5 bases). The germline gives CDR1 SGHTA, CDR2 FQGNSA. The CDR3 extends over 14 amino acids. V lost 4 bases to trimming and J lost 2 bases, with 11 bases between them. As DNA, the CDR3 is TGTGCCAGCAGCTCTCGGACTGTACAAGAGACCCAGTACTTC. It encodes CASSSRTVQETQYF.

The chain has TRBV19 and TRBJ2-1; 7 nucleotides line up with TRBD1. Germline CDR1 is LNHDA and CDR2 is SQIVND (reference sequence). This CDR3 spans 12 amino acids. Trimming took 6 bases from V and 7 from J; bases not matched to a gene: 3. CDR3 loop: CASSDRVNEQFF. The CDR3 DNA follows: TGTGCCAGTAGCGACAGGGTAAATGAGCAGTTCTTC.

This clone was picked up one time. The chain couples TRBV7-3 to TRBJ1-1; D is unresolved. V was trimmed by 5 bases and J by 5 bases, leaving 12 bases between them. CDR1 is SGHTA, CDR2 FQGTGA, per germline. This CDR3 has 13 residues. In nucleotides, the CDR3 is TGTGCCAGCAGCCGAAACGAGAGGACTGAAGCTTTCTTT. Translated, it gives CASSRNERTEAFF.

The rearrangement joins TRBV7-9 to TRBJ1-1, with D unresolved. Trimming pared 6 bases from V and 1 base from J, leaving 6 bases between. In germline, CDR1 is SEHNR, CDR2 FQNEAQ (reference sequence). This CDR3 region has 12 residues. CDR3 in amino acids: CASRRGNTEAFF. The CDR3 DNA sequence: TGTGCCAGCAGACGGGGGAACACTGAAGCTTTCTTT.

The V gene is TRBV5-6, the J gene TRBJ2-7; 15 nucleotides align to TRBD2. The ends lost 3 bases at V and 6 bases at J; junction bases unmatched: 7. This CDR3 is 16 amino acids long. CDR1 is SGHDT and CDR2 is YYEEEE in the germline V gene. CDR3 region: CASSWGLAGGTIEQYF. CDR3 nucleotide sequence: TGTGCCAGCAGCTGGGGACTAGCGGGAGGAACCATCGAGCAGTACTTC. The complete variable domain, with remaining parts taken from reference TRBV5-6 and TRBJ2-7, reads DAGVTQSPTHLIKTRGQQVTLRCSPKSGHDTVSWYQQALGQGPQFIFQYYEEEERQRGNFPDRFSGHQFPNYSSELNVNALLLGDSALYLCASSWGLAGGTIEQYFGPGTRLTVT.

The J gene is TRBJ1-2, the V gene TRBV5-1; 8 bases agree with TRBD1. The ends lost 4 bases at V and 8 bases at J; junction bases unmatched: 10. CDR3 size: 14 residues. The germline CDR1 and CDR2 sequences are SGHRS and YFSETQ. CDR3 DNA: TGCGCCAGCAGCCCGCAATCCAGGGGGCAGGGCTACACCTTC. It encodes CASSPQSRGQGYTF.

The chain couples TRBV15 to TRBJ1-5; D ambiguous. Trimming took 0 bases from V and 6 from J, leaving 12 bases between them. Germline V CDR1 and CDR2: LNHNV, YYDKDF (reference sequence). The length of the CDR3 is 15 residues. CDR3 in amino acids: CATSRDTRNPQPQHF. CDR3 coding DNA: TGTGCCACCAGCAGAGATACCAGGAACCCTCAGCCCCAGCATTTT.

The chain links TRBV5-1 to TRBJ1-1, with 7 bases matching TRBD1. V dropped 3 bases and J dropped 3; count of bases not matched to a gene: 8. Germline CDR1 is SGHRS and CDR2 is YFSETQ. The CDR3 totals 15 residues. The CDR3 DNA sequence: TGCGCCAGCAGCTGGGACAGCTCCGGAGACACTGAAGCTTTCTTT. Amino acid sequence: CASSWDSSGDTEAFF.

This CDR3 is CASSLDAGQGWNEQFF. In nucleotides, the CDR3 is TGTGCCAGCAGCTTAGATGCGGGACAGGGATGGAATGAGCAGTTCTTC. The J gene is TRBJ2-1, the V gene TRBV5-4; 9 bases line up with TRBD1. Germline CDR1 and CDR2: SGHNT and YYREEE (reference sequence). The CDR3 totals 16 residues. V dropped 2 bases and J dropped 7; count of bases not matched to a gene: 10. Full variable domain (remainder filled in from reference TRBV5-4 and TRBJ2-1): ETGVTQSPTHLIKTRGQQVTLRCSSQSGHNTVSWYQQALGQGPQFIFQYYREEENGRGNFPPRFSGLQFPNYSSELNVNALELDDSALYLCASSLDAGQGWNEQFFGPGTRLTVL.

J is TRBJ2-3 and V is TRBV4-2; tentatively, D is TRBD2 (5 bases). There are 15 residues in the CDR3. Germline V lookup: CDR1 LGHNA, CDR2 YNFKEQ. Trimming pared 4 bases from V and 0 bases from J, leaving 11 bases between. The CDR3 spells CASSPRLSSTDTQYF. The CDR3 region has the DNA TGTGCCAGCAGCCCCCGACTATCTAGCACAGATACGCAGTATTTT.

CDR3 residues: CAWRLGGESGNTIYF. The CDR3 DNA reads as TGTGCCTGGAGACTAGGGGGCGAGTCTGGAAACACCATATATTTT. This sequence joins TRBV30 and TRBJ1-3; 7 positions match TRBD1. V shed 3 bases and J 1 base; nucleotides not matched to a gene: 6. The CDR3 is made up of 15 amino acids. The V gene's germline CDR1 is GTSNPN and CDR2 SVGIG (reference sequence). Based on the CDR3 plus reference TRBV30 and TRBJ1-3, the full variable domain is SQTIHQWPATLVQPVGSPLSLECTVEGTSNPNLYWYRQAAGRGLQLLFYSVGIGQISSEVPQNLSASRPQDRQFILSSKKLLLSDSGFYLCAWRLGGESGNTIYFGEGSWLTVV.

The J gene is TRBJ1-1, the V gene TRBV9; D not certain. CDR1 is SGDLS and CDR2 is YYNGEE in the germline V gene. V dropped 3 bases and J dropped 0 bases, with 6 bases sitting between them. The CDR3 runs to 13 residues. The CDR3 nucleotides read TGTGCCAGCAGCGGTCAGGTGAACACTGAAGCTTTCTTT. As protein: CASSGQVNTEAFF.

The chain is built from TRBV5-6 and TRBJ1-1; unclear D gene. The germline V gene has CDR1 SGHDT and CDR2 YYEEEE. CDR3 length: 16 amino acids. The V and J ends lost 1 base and 7 bases respectively, with 20 bases between them. The CDR3 sequence is CASSLYGKESPGEAFF. The CDR3 DNA is TGTGCCAGCAGCTTGTACGGGAAAGAGTCTCCCGGTGAAGCTTTCTTT.

The chain employs TRBV20-1 and TRBJ1-1; D is uncertain. V shed 3 bases and J shed 0 bases, with 5 bases lying between them. Germline V gives CDR1 DFQATT, CDR2 SNEGSKA (reference sequence). The CDR3 spans 12 residues. CDR3 amino acids: CSASPVNTEAFF. CDR3 nucleotides: TGCAGTGCTAGTCCAGTGAACACTGAAGCTTTCTTT.

This chain links TRBV3-1 (or the pseudogene TRBV3-2) with TRBJ2-7; 9 nucleotides line up with TRBD2. From germline, CDR1 is LGHDT and CDR2 YNNKEL (reference sequence). V lost 1 base, J lost 3 bases, and 1 base stayed unmatched. This CDR3 region has 14 residues. The chain's CDR3 is CASSQGSGSYEQYF. CDR3 coding DNA: TGTGCCAGCAGCCAAGGTAGCGGGAGCTACGAGCAGTACTTC.

This chain uses TRBV11-2 with TRBJ2-7; D gene ambiguous. This CDR3 is 13 amino acids long. Germline V gives CDR1 SGHAT, CDR2 FQNNGV. Trimming pared 1 base from V and 6 bases from J, leaving 10 bases between. This chain's CDR3 is CASSLAIALEQYF. The CDR3 nucleotides read TGTGCCAGCAGCTTAGCGATAGCACTCGAGCAGTACTTC.

This chain links TRBV10-3 with TRBJ1-4; 10 nucleotides match TRBD1. V shed 7 bases and J 8 bases; nucleotides not matched to a gene: 10. The CDR3 has 15 amino acids. The germline gives CDR1 ENHRY, CDR2 SYGVKD. The CDR3 coding sequence is TGTGCCATCAATTCCCCCGACAGGGGGCTAGAAAAACTGTTTTTT. Residues: CAINSPDRGLEKLFF.

This chain uses TRBV5-1 with TRBJ2-7, with 12 bases lining up with TRBD2. The germline CDR1 and CDR2 sequences are SGHRS and YFSETQ. J was trimmed by 5 bases and V by 3 bases; bases with no gene match: 6. The CDR3 spans 15 residues. CDR3 nucleotide sequence: TGCGCCAGCAGCTCTCCTAGCGGGAGGGCCAACGAGCAGTACTTC. It yields the protein CASSSPSGRANEQYF.

This chain connects TRBV6-1 to TRBJ2-7, with TRBD1 as a possible D gene (6 bases). V dropped 3 bases and J dropped 4 bases, with 16 bases sitting between them. This CDR3 comprises 15 residues. Germline-derived CDR1 and CDR2 are MNHNS and SASEGT. The CDR3 bases are TGTGCCAGCAGTGAGGCCCAGACAGGTCTTTACGAGCAGTACTTC. Translation gives CASSEAQTGLYEQYF.

The J gene is TRBJ2-7, the V gene TRBV28; D may be TRBD2 (5 bases). The CDR3 sequence is 13 residues long. V lost 1 base, J lost 7 bases, and 11 bases lay in between. The germline V gene has CDR1 MDHEN and CDR2 SYDVKM. CDR3 residues: CASSLSSTGEQYF. The CDR3 DNA reads TGTGCCAGCAGTTTATCCTCAACGGGGGAGCAGTACTTC.

The chain combines TRBV30 with TRBJ2-5, with D perhaps TRBD1 (5 bases). Germline V lookup: CDR1 GTSNPN, CDR2 SVGIG (reference sequence). V was cut by 2 bases and J by 4 bases, with 11 bases left in between. This CDR3 spans 13 amino acids. The CDR3 nucleotides are TGTGCCTGGAGTATTGTTAGGGGAGAGACCCAGTACTTC. Residues: CAWSIVRGETQYF.

The chain employs TRBV7-2 and TRBJ1-3; unclear D gene. Germline values: CDR1 SGHTA, CDR2 FQGNSA. Trimming removed 2 bases at V and 0 bases at J, with 8 bases between. The CDR3 consists of 15 residues. CDR3 amino acids: CASSLTTYSGNTIYF. CDR3 DNA sequence: TGTGCCAGCAGCTTAACCACATACTCTGGAAACACCATATATTTT.